This TCR beta chain was obtained from a study of T cell changes during pregnancy in multiple sclerosis. CDR3 size: 18 residues. The V end lost 0 bases, the J end lost 0 bases, and 13 bases lay between the germline ends. The germline V gene encodes CDR1 SGHDT and CDR2 YYEEEE. The data were produced by immunoSEQ multiplex PCR, yet TCRdb's version contains in-frame clones alone and is incomplete. Here the sample spans roughly 84,000 clones, around 95% being singletons. The chain is built from TRBV5-6 and TRBJ2-6; perhaps TRBD2 as D (7 bases). The receptor was isolated from a female donor in good health, enrolled as a control in a pregnancy study. The starting material was peripheral blood, obtained in the third trimester of pregnancy. This CDR3 is CASSLAGGPHSGANVLTF. In nucleotides, the CDR3 is TGTGCCAGCAGCTTGGCCGGGGGGCCCCACTCTGGGGCCAACGTCCTGACTTTC.